This T cell receptor (beta chain) came from a study of long-term antiretroviral therapy in people with HIV. Survey-level resolution applied to immunoSEQ assay v3.0. Libraries were prepared by immunoSEQ multiplex PCR; TCRdb keeps only in-frame clonotypes and omits some of them. The table shows 20,000 or so clones, with approximately 81% occurring only once. This clone was counted a single time. This CDR3 comprises 16 residues. The J segment lost 5 bases and the V segment lost 1 base, leaving 5 bases of the junction unmatched. CDR1 SGHRS and CDR2 YFSETQ come from the germline V gene. Held in samples before DNA extraction were 1-10 million cryopreserved PBMC.

V gene TRBV5-1 combines with J gene TRBJ2-5; 13 positions agree with TRBD2. The TCR sequence derives from a man aged 40-49 years with HIV. Source: unsorted PBMCs, taken 0.1 years before starting antiretroviral therapy. The DNA for the CDR3 is TGCGCCAGCAGCTTGACTAGCGGGGGGGTGGTGGAGACCCAGTACTTC. This gives the protein CASSLTSGGVVETQYF.